The 10 T cell receptor beta chains below come from one sample, sequenced in a study of shared clonotypes between healthy human individuals. The data were produced by immunoSEQ multiplex PCR, yet TCRdb's version contains in-frame clones alone and is incomplete. The data contain about a million clones, 70% to 85% of them singletons. The sequenced sample consisted of memory CD4+ T cells sorted from blood. The subset was: CD45RA-negative fraction. Every receptor here comes from a man aged 18 to 30 in good health.

In DNA form, the CDR3 reads TGTGCCAGCAGTGAATTCGTCGATCGCACAGATACGCAGTATTTT. Protein product: CASSEFVDRTDTQYF. V usage is TRBV25-1 and J usage is TRBJ2-3; unclear D gene. Trimming stripped 1 base from V and 1 base from J, with 9 bases between. The CDR3 is made up of 15 amino acids. Looked up from germline, CDR1 is MGHDK and CDR2 is SYGVNS.

The chain carries TRBV2 and TRBJ1-2; 7 nucleotides agree with TRBD1. The ends lost 7 bases at V and 4 bases at J; junction bases unmatched: 9. Per germline, CDR1 SNHLY and CDR2 FYNNEI. This CDR3 is 14 amino acids long. The CDR3 DNA sequence: TGTGCCAGCAAAGGACAGGCTACGTTCTATGGCTACACCTTC. Protein product: CASKGQATFYGYTF.

The genes are TRBV19 and TRBJ1-1; D not resolved. In germline, CDR1 is LNHDA, CDR2 SQIVND (reference sequence). The V end was cut by 0 bases, the J end by 8 bases, with 7 bases between. The CDR3 consists of 12 residues. DNA of the CDR3: TGTGCCAGTAGTATAGACAGGACCGAAGCTTTCTTT. Its translation is CASSIDRTEAFF.

The chain is built from TRBV5-1 and TRBJ2-2; 7 positions agree with TRBD1. The CDR3 has 16 residues. CDR1 and CDR2 (germline): SGHRS, YFSETQ. Trimming took 4 bases from V and 5 from J; bases not matched to a gene: 11. The CDR3 is CASSRSGTEGTGELFF. CDR3 nucleotide sequence: TGCGCCAGCAGCAGATCCGGGACAGAAGGAACCGGGGAGCTGTTTTTT.

This clone was detected only once. The chain couples TRBV28 to TRBJ1-1; no clear D. Looked up from germline, CDR1 is MDHEN and CDR2 is SYDVKM. The CDR3 covers 12 residues. V lost 2 bases to trimming and J lost 7 bases, with 8 bases between them. The CDR3 sequence is CASSLSQNEAFF. In DNA form, the CDR3 reads TGTGCCAGCAGTTTAAGCCAGAATGAAGCTTTCTTT.

The chain carries TRBV5-1 and TRBJ2-2; no firm D call. CDR1 SGHRS and CDR2 YFSETQ come from the germline V gene. The CDR3 has 13 residues. Trimming stripped 4 bases from V and 4 bases from J, with 8 bases between. CDR3 in DNA: TGCGCCAGCAGCATTTCTGCCACCGGGGAGCTGTTTTTT. Protein: CASSISATGELFF.

The gene calls are TRBV7-2 and TRBJ2-2; no definite D call. V lost 0 bases to trimming and J lost 5 bases, with 10 bases between them. This CDR3 contains 15 residues. Germline V gives CDR1 SGHTA, CDR2 FQGNSA. DNA for the CDR3: TGTGCCAGCAGCTTAGCGGCTACCCAAACCGGGGAGCTGTTTTTT. Amino acids: CASSLAATQTGELFF.

This clone showed up just a few times. The chain has TRBV19 and TRBJ2-7; 7 bases agree with TRBD1. The V segment lost 9 bases and the J segment 1 base; nucleotides outside the gene matches: 12. Germline CDR1 LNHDA, CDR2 SQIVND (reference sequence). The CDR3 extends over 15 amino acids. DNA of the CDR3: TGTGCCAGCAAGGCAAGGCAGGGGGATTCCTACGAGCAGTACTTC. Its protein product is CASKARQGDSYEQYF.

V is TRBV5-1 and J is TRBJ2-1, with D perhaps matching TRBD1 (5 bases). The CDR3 is 15 amino acids. Germline CDR1 SGHRS, CDR2 YFSETQ. Between the trimmed V and J ends, which lost 2 bases and 0 bases, there was a span of 9 bases. This CDR3 is CASSFEGASYNEQFF. Here the CDR3 DNA reads TGCGCCAGCAGCTTCGAAGGGGCCTCCTACAATGAGCAGTTCTTC.

V gene TRBV27 combines with J gene TRBJ2-2, with 9 bases matching TRBD1. The CDR3 has 15 amino acids. V lost 5 bases and J lost 5; bases outside the gene matches: 6. Germline assignment: CDR1 MNHEY and CDR2 SMNVEV (reference sequence). CDR3 nucleotide sequence: TGTGCCAGCAGTCCCCTGACAGGGGGGACCGGGGAGCTGTTTTTT. It encodes CASSPLTGGTGELFF.